The 5 T cell receptor beta chains given below trace back to one sample, sequenced in a study of a mutant IDH1 vaccine in newly diagnosed glioma. Time point described: week 35, safety follow-up. In every dose of vaccine, 300 ug of mutant IDH1 20-mer peptide was given alongside topical imiquimod. Their antigen targets remain unknown. Assay used: immunoSEQ multiplex PCR; TCRdb lists only in-frame clones, some missing. Of 50,000 to 70,000 clones in the sample, 84% were seen once. The source material was PBMCs, sampled from a glioma patient whose treatment included an IDH1 peptide vaccine. These receptors were taken from a man aged 25-40 years with glioma.

CDR3 nucleotide sequence: TGTGCCAGCAGCTTTTTTCGGGACAGTTCCGAAAAACTGTTTTTT. It encodes CASSFFRDSSEKLFF. This chain uses TRBV11-2 with TRBJ1-4, with 7 bases fitting TRBD1. The CDR3 spans 15 residues. Looked up from germline, CDR1 is SGHAT and CDR2 is FQNNGV. The V gene end was trimmed by 3 bases and the J gene end by 8 bases; junction bases not matched to a gene: 9.

The sample holds a few counts of this clone. The chain links TRBV6-5 to TRBJ1-1; possible D gene TRBD1, 5 bases. Germline assignment: CDR1 MNHEY and CDR2 SVGAGI. V was cut by 0 bases and J by 4 bases, with 9 bases left in between. The CDR3 spans 14 residues. CDR3 sequence: CASSYSRGGTEAFF. The CDR3 nucleotides read TGTGCCAGCAGTTACTCGAGGGGCGGCACTGAAGCTTTCTTT.

The rearrangement links TRBV7-9 to TRBJ2-2; 10 bases match TRBD2. The V gene end was trimmed by 7 bases and the J gene end by 4 bases; junction bases not matched to a gene: 6. The CDR3 loop spans 15 amino acids. Germline CDR1 SEHNR, CDR2 FQNEAQ (reference sequence). CDR3 nucleotide sequence: TGTGCCAGCACCTCAGCGGGGGGGCCCACCGGGGAGCTGTTTTTT. Translating it yields CASTSAGGPTGELFF. Combining the CDR3 with reference TRBV7-9 and TRBJ2-2 gives the whole variable domain DTGVSQNPRHKITKRGQNVTFRCDPISEHNRLYWYRQTLGQGPEFLTYFQNEAQLEKSRLLSDRFSAERPKGSFSTLEIQRTEQGDSAMYLCASTSAGGPTGELFFGEGSRLTVL.

V is TRBV19 and J is TRBJ2-7; the D is unclear. The CDR3 has 15 residues. The germline V and J ends were trimmed by 7 bases and 0 bases, with 16 bases remaining between them. Per germline, CDR1 LNHDA and CDR2 SQIVND (reference sequence). In DNA form, the CDR3 reads TGTGCCAGTACCCCGCACAAAAGCTTCTCCTACGAGCAGTACTTC. Amino acids: CASTPHKSFSYEQYF. The whole variable domain, remainder taken from reference TRBV19 and TRBJ2-7, is DGGITQSPKYLFRKEGQNVTLSCEQNLNHDAMYWYRQDPGQGLRLIYYSQIVNDFQKGDIAEGYSVSREKKESFPLTVTSAQKNPTAFYLCASTPHKSFSYEQYFGPGTRLTVT.

The chain employs TRBV19 and TRBJ2-1, with 9 bases aligning to TRBD2. The trim removed 1 base at V and 5 bases at J, leaving 3 bases unmatched. CDR3 length: 15 amino acids. From germline, CDR1 is LNHDA and CDR2 SQIVND (reference sequence). This chain's CDR3 is CASSIVGTSHNEQFF. In DNA, the CDR3 is TGTGCCAGTAGTATAGTAGGGACTAGCCACAATGAGCAGTTCTTC.